The 25 T cell receptor beta chains given below trace back to one sample, sequenced in a study of a mutant IDH1 vaccine in newly diagnosed glioma. The antigens for these receptors are not known. The repertoire was sequenced with immunoSEQ multiplex PCR; TCRdb's copy has only in-frame clones and lacks some. The table lists around 57,000 clones, around 80% of them singletons. Noted time point: week 35, safety follow-up. Doses comprised 300 ug of mutant IDH1 20-mer peptide each, plus topical imiquimod. The specimen comprised PBMCs, sampled from a glioma patient whose treatment included an IDH1 peptide vaccine. These receptors were taken from a man aged 30-40 years with glioma.

The J gene is TRBJ2-1, the V gene TRBV4-1, with D tentatively TRBD2 (5 bases). This CDR3 is built from 15 residues. Germline V lookup: CDR1 MGHRA, CDR2 YSYEKL. Trimming removed 2 bases from V and 9 bases from J, with 17 bases in between. This CDR3 is CASSQTRFPSGEQFF. CDR3 nucleotides: TGCGCCAGCAGCCAAACTAGATTCCCCAGTGGTGAGCAGTTCTTC.

The chain is built from TRBV11-2 and TRBJ1-1; D is ambiguous. The CDR3 length is 16 residues. The germline V gene has CDR1 SGHAT and CDR2 FQNNGV. Between the trimmed V and J ends, which lost 2 bases and 1 base, there was a span of 14 bases. Here the CDR3 DNA reads TGTGCCAGCAGCTTAACCCCGAGTGAGCCGAACACTGAAGCTTTCTTT. Amino acids: CASSLTPSEPNTEAFF.

This sequence joins TRBV29-1 and TRBJ1-2; 10 nucleotides agree with TRBD1. Trimming at V came to 4 bases and at J to 5 bases, leaving 7 bases not matched to a gene. The CDR3 runs to 14 residues. Germline CDR1 is SQVTM and CDR2 is ANQGSEA. In nucleotides, the CDR3 is TGCAGCGTTGTAGACAGGGGGCTTTCGTATGGCTACACCTTC. It yields the protein CSVVDRGLSYGYTF.

The genes are TRBV6-4 and TRBJ2-2; TRBD1 agrees at 9 bases. The trim removed 6 bases at V and 0 bases at J, leaving 8 bases unmatched. Germline V gene data show CDR1 as MRHNA and CDR2 as SNTAGT. The CDR3 is made up of 17 amino acids. The CDR3 DNA reads TGTGCCAGCAGCCGGACAGGGGTAACCGCGAACACCGGGGAGCTGTTTTTT. This encodes CASSRTGVTANTGELFF.

The genes are TRBV4-2 and TRBJ1-5; D gene ambiguous. The CDR3 has 17 residues. Deletions cut 0 bases from V and 1 base from J, with 13 bases between. CDR1 is LGHNA and CDR2 is YNFKEQ in the germline V gene. CDR3 nucleotide sequence: TGTGCCAGCAGCCAAGACGTATGGATAATGAGCAATCAGCCCCAGCATTTT. The encoded protein is CASSQDVWIMSNQPQHF.

V gene TRBV5-6 combines with J gene TRBJ2-2, with D unclear. The CDR3 extends over 15 amino acids. V was trimmed by 4 bases and J by 1 base, leaving 11 bases between them. The germline CDR1 and CDR2 sequences are SGHDT and YYEEEE. CDR3 region: CASSPDPVNTGELFF. The CDR3 bases are TGTGCCAGCAGCCCTGACCCGGTGAACACCGGGGAGCTGTTTTTT.

The V gene is TRBV6-5, the J gene TRBJ2-7; 9 bases fit TRBD1. Trimming removed 2 bases from V and 1 base from J; junction bases left unmatched: 3. The CDR3 sequence is 15 residues long. The germline V gene has CDR1 MNHEY and CDR2 SVGAGI. CDR3 sequence (DNA): TGTGCCAGCAGTTACCAGGGACAGGGTTCCTACGAGCAGTACTTC. Its protein product is CASSYQGQGSYEQYF.

This chain uses TRBV2 with TRBJ2-1; TRBD2 aligns across 10 bases. V shed 5 bases and J 3 bases; nucleotides not matched to a gene: 10. The CDR3 length is 17 residues. Germline CDR1 SNHLY, CDR2 FYNNEI. The CDR3 region is CASSKGASGGLYNEQFF. The CDR3 nucleotides are TGTGCCAGCAGTAAGGGGGCTAGCGGGGGCCTCTACAATGAGCAGTTCTTC.

V gene TRBV5-1 combines with J gene TRBJ2-7; D is perhaps TRBD2 (6 bases). The CDR3 length is 14 residues. In germline, CDR1 is SGHRS, CDR2 YFSETQ. Between the trimmed V and J ends, which lost 4 bases and 8 bases, there was a span of 19 bases. The chain's CDR3 is CASSGGPLSEKQYF. CDR3 sequence (DNA): TGCGCCAGCAGCGGAGGGCCCCTAAGCGAGAAGCAGTACTTC.

This chain links TRBV5-1 with TRBJ2-5; 8 bases align to TRBD2. The CDR3 runs 15 residues. V lost 8 bases and J lost 1; bases outside the gene matches: 10. Looked up from germline, CDR1 is SGHRS and CDR2 is YFSETQ. CDR3 coding DNA: TGCGCCAGTGGAGGGGAGCGGGGGCCCCAAGAGACCCAGTACTTC. It codes for CASGGERGPQETQYF.

The chain recombines TRBV6-6 with TRBJ2-1, with D unresolved. Germline CDR1 is MNHNY and CDR2 is SVGAGI (reference sequence). The CDR3 consists of 13 residues. Trimming left V 6 bases short and J 4 bases short, with 10 bases between. The chain's CDR3 is CASSRLEYNEQFF. The DNA for the CDR3 is TGTGCCAGCAGCCGCCTTGAGTACAATGAGCAGTTCTTC.

This clone was detected once. J is TRBJ2-3 and V is TRBV4-1, with 11 nucleotides matching TRBD2. CDR3 length: 17 amino acids. Germline V gives CDR1 MGHRA, CDR2 YSYEKL. J lost 2 bases, V lost 4 bases, and 8 bases had no gene match. CDR3 region: CASSPGLAVSVTDTQYF. Written as DNA, the CDR3 is TGCGCCAGCAGCCCGGGACTAGCGGTTTCAGTCACAGATACGCAGTATTTT.

The chain joins TRBV9 to TRBJ1-2; D unresolved. V lost 4 bases to trimming and J lost 4 bases, with 17 bases between them. Germline values: CDR1 SGDLS, CDR2 YYNGEE. This CDR3 is 15 amino acids long. DNA for the CDR3: TGTGCCAGCAGCACACGGGCCCAGACAACCTATGGCTACACCTTC. Translation: CASSTRAQTTYGYTF. The variable domain in full, with the rest retrieved from reference TRBV9 and TRBJ1-2, is DSGVTQTPKHLITATGQRVTLRCSPRSGDLSVYWYQQSLDQGLQFLIQYYNGEERAKGNILERFSAQQFPDLHSELNLSSLELGDSALYFCASSTRAQTTYGYTFGSGTRLTVV.

The J gene is TRBJ1-5, the V gene TRBV7-4; D remains ambiguous. The germline V gene encodes CDR1 SGHVT and CDR2 SQSDAQ. The CDR3 is 18 residues long. Trimming left V 0 bases short and J 1 base short, with 16 bases between. The CDR3 sequence is CASSLARRPRRSNQPQHF. In DNA, the CDR3 is TGTGCCAGCAGCTTAGCGAGGCGGCCCCGACGGAGCAATCAGCCCCAGCATTTT.

The chain carries TRBV2 and TRBJ2-5; maybe TRBD1 (5 bases). This CDR3 has 16 amino acids. The ends were cut back, 8 bases at V and 5 bases at J, with 24 bases in the middle. Per the germline V gene, CDR1 is SNHLY and CDR2 is FYNNEI. The CDR3 sequence: CASLDSVGGPGETQYF. In nucleotides, the CDR3 is TGTGCCAGCTTGGATAGTGTCGGCGGCCCAGGGGAGACCCAGTACTTC. The complete variable domain, with remaining parts taken from reference TRBV2 and TRBJ2-5, reads EPEVTQTPSHQVTQMGQEVILRCVPISNHLYFYWYRQILGQKVEFLVSFYNNEISEKSEIFDDQFSVERPDGSNFTLKIRSTKLEDSAMYFCASLDSVGGPGETQYFGPGTRLLVL.

The J gene is TRBJ2-4, the V gene TRBV25-1, with D possibly TRBD2 on 6 matching bases. The CDR3 is 18 amino acids. The germline V gene has CDR1 MGHDK and CDR2 SYGVNS. The ends were cut back, 3 bases at V and 0 bases at J, with 18 bases in the middle. The CDR3 here is CASSEGGLIDLAKNIQYF. In DNA form, the CDR3 reads TGTGCCAGCAGTGAGGGGGGACTGATAGACCTAGCCAAAAACATTCAGTACTTC.

This sequence joins TRBV28 and TRBJ1-5; 10 nucleotides line up with TRBD1. This CDR3 contains 13 residues. J lost 6 bases, V lost 8 bases, and 4 bases had no gene match. The V gene's germline CDR1 is MDHEN and CDR2 SYDVKM. In nucleotides, the CDR3 is TGTGCCAGCCTCGACAGGGGGCCTCAGCCCCAGCATTTT. This translates into CASLDRGPQPQHF.

This chain links TRBV5-6 with TRBJ2-7, with 14 positions matching TRBD2. Losses at the gene ends were 4 bases for V and 2 bases for J; bases not matched to a gene: 2. This CDR3 is 15 amino acids long. Germline-derived CDR1 and CDR2 are SGHDT and YYEEEE. This CDR3 reads CASSRGLAGAYEQYF. CDR3 nucleotides: TGTGCCAGCAGCAGGGGACTAGCGGGGGCCTACGAGCAGTACTTC.

The CDR3 loop reads CASSSPNLNEQYF. The CDR3 DNA reads as TGTGCCAGCAGCTCCCCCAACTTAAACGAGCAGTACTTC. The chain joins TRBV7-9 to TRBJ2-7; D gene uncertain. Trimming removed 4 bases at V and 5 bases at J, with 12 bases between. The CDR3 has 13 amino acids. Per the germline V gene, CDR1 is SEHNR and CDR2 is FQNEAQ (reference sequence).

This clone is a singleton in its sample. This chain joins TRBV19 and TRBJ1-1; no definite D call. CDR3 length: 15 amino acids. CDR1 is LNHDA, CDR2 SQIVND, per germline (reference sequence). Trimming removed 0 bases from V and 3 bases from J, with 11 bases in between. The DNA for the CDR3 is TGTGCCAGTAGTATAGACGCAGAAGTGCACACTGAAGCTTTCTTT. Residues: CASSIDAEVHTEAFF. Full variable domain (remainder filled in from reference TRBV19 and TRBJ1-1): DGGITQSPKYLFRKEGQNVTLSCEQNLNHDAMYWYRQDPGQGLRLIYYSQIVNDFQKGDIAEGYSVSREKKESFPLTVTSAQKNPTAFYLCASSIDAEVHTEAFFGQGTRLTVV.

The genes are TRBV20-1 and TRBJ2-4; unclear D gene. Germline V gives CDR1 DFQATT, CDR2 SNEGSKA (reference sequence). Trimming stripped 4 bases from V and 8 bases from J, with 3 bases between. CDR3 length equals 9 residues. CDR3 sequence: CSANYIQYF. CDR3 DNA sequence: TGCAGTGCTAACTACATTCAGTACTTC.

The chain uses TRBV7-9 and TRBJ1-4; no definite D call. The germline CDR1 and CDR2 sequences are SEHNR and FQNEAQ (reference sequence). This CDR3 spans 17 amino acids. V dropped 4 bases and J dropped 4 bases, with 19 bases sitting between them. CDR3 sequence: CASSSTNAVHHNEKLFF. The CDR3 nucleotides are TGTGCCAGCAGCTCAACAAACGCCGTCCACCATAATGAAAAACTGTTTTTT.

CDR3 nucleotide sequence: TGTGCCAGCAGTTTATCAAAATACAATGAGCAGTTCTTC. Translated: CASSLSKYNEQFF. The chain uses TRBV27 and TRBJ2-1; the D is unclear. The CDR3 has 13 residues. In germline, CDR1 is MNHEY, CDR2 SMNVEV (reference sequence). The V and J ends lost 0 bases and 4 bases respectively, with 4 bases between them.

The chain uses TRBV5-1 and TRBJ2-7; D might be TRBD2 (7 bases). The CDR3 is 13 residues long. Germline values: CDR1 SGHRS, CDR2 YFSETQ. Trimming pared 4 bases from V and 7 bases from J, leaving 15 bases between. CDR3 amino acids: CASSAGDMWEQYF. The CDR3 DNA reads TGCGCCAGCAGCGCGGGGGACATGTGGGAGCAGTACTTC. Full variable domain (rest looked up from reference TRBV5-1 and TRBJ2-7): KAGVTQTPRYLIKTRGQQVTLSCSPISGHRSVSWYQQTPGQGLQFLFEYFSETQRNKGNFPGRFSGRQFSNSRSEMNVSTLELGDSALYLCASSAGDMWEQYFGPGTRLTVT.

The rearrangement uses TRBV5-1 and TRBJ1-1; D ambiguous. The ends were cut back, 0 bases at V and 3 bases at J, with 9 bases in the middle. Germline loops: CDR1 SGHRS, CDR2 YFSETQ. The CDR3 has 14 amino acids. CDR3 DNA sequence: TGCGCCAGCAGCTTGGGGCAGAGTTACACTGAAGCTTTCTTT. It translates to CASSLGQSYTEAFF.